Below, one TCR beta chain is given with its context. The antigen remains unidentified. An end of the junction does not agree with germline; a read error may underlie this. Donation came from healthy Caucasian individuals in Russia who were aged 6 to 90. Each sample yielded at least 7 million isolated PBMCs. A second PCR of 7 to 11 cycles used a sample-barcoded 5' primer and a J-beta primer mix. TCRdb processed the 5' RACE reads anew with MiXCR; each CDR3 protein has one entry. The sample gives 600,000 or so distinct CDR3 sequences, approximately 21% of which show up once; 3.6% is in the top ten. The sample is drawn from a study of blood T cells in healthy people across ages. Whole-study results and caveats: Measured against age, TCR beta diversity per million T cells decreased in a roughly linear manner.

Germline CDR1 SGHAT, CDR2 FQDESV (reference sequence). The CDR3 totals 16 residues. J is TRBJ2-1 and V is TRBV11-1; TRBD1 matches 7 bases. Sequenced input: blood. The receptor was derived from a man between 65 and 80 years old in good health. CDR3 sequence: CANSLTSTGFYNEQFF. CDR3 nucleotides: TGTGCCAACAGCTTAACTTCGACAGGGTTCTACAATGAGCAGTTCTTC.